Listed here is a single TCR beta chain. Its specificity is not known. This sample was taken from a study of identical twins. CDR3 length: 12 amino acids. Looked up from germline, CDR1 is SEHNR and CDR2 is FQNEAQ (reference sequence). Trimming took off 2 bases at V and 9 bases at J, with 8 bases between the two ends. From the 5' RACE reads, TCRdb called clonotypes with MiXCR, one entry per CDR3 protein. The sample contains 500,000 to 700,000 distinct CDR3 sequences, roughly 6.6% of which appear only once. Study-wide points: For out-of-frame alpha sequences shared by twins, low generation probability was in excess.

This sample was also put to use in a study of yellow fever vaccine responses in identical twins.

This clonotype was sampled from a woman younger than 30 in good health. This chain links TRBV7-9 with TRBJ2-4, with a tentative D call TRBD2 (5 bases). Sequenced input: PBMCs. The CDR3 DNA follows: TGTGCCAGCAGCTTAATTGGGAGCATTCAGTACTTC. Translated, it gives CASSLIGSIQYF.